The sequence of this T cell receptor (beta chain) was determined in a study of blood T cell repertoires in COVID-19. This CDR3 is 14 amino acids long. V lost 5 bases to trimming and J lost 2 bases, with 13 bases between them. CDR1 and CDR2 (germline): MNHEY, SVGAGI. This clone appeared once. This table comes from immunoSEQ multiplex PCR, and its TCRdb copy is limited to in-frame clones, with some not included. The sample yields just over 350,000 clones, roughly 87% seen once. The material sequenced was PBMCs or T cells enriched from blood (not recorded which). The clonotype comes from a woman in her twenties or thirties who had recovered from COVID-19. The V gene is TRBV6-5, the J gene TRBJ2-7; possibly TRBD2 for D (5 bases). The CDR3 coding sequence is TGTGCCAGCAGTCCAAGAGGAGGCCCCTACGAGCAGTACTTC. The encoded protein is CASSPRGGPYEQYF.